These 8 T cell receptor beta chains originate from one sample sequenced in a study of Ad26.COV2.S vaccination and SARS-CoV-2 variants. Indicated treatment: some 19 received Ad26.COV2.S at low or high dose, single or two shots; roughly five received placebo; per-sample allocation not given. At day 63 after the first vaccine or placebo injection, samples were drawn. Generated by immunoSEQ multiplex PCR, the TCRdb table keeps only in-frame clones and is missing some. There are roughly 350,000 clones in the sample; 75% to 90% occur only once, and roughly 10% lies in the top ten. Sequenced material: peripheral blood, taken in a trial of Ad26.COV2.S vaccine versus placebo. The receptors here all came from a person between 18 and 59 years old who received the Ad26.COV2.S COVID-19 vaccine or a placebo.

The CDR3 is CASSELAGVWTDTQYF. The DNA for the CDR3 is TGTGCCAGTAGCGAGCTAGCGGGAGTCTGGACAGATACGCAGTATTTT. The V gene is TRBV19, the J gene TRBJ2-3, with 10 bases identical to TRBD2. This CDR3 comprises 16 residues. V was clipped by 6 bases and J by 3 bases; unmatched bases: 9. From germline, CDR1 is LNHDA and CDR2 SQIVND (reference sequence). Together with reference TRBV19 and TRBJ2-3, the CDR3 gives the full variable domain: DGGITQSPKYLFRKEGQNVTLSCEQNLNHDAMYWYRQDPGQGLRLIYYSQIVNDFQKGDIAEGYSVSREKKESFPLTVTSAQKNPTAFYLCASSELAGVWTDTQYFGPGTRLTVL.

V is TRBV19 and J is TRBJ1-2; D unclear. CDR3 length equals 15 residues. Germline CDR1 reads LNHDA; CDR2 reads SQIVND (reference sequence). The V and J ends lost 0 bases and 3 bases respectively, with 11 bases between them. The CDR3 protein is CASSIDLQVDYGYTF. The CDR3, as DNA: TGTGCCAGTAGTATAGATCTTCAGGTGGACTATGGCTACACCTTC. Filled out from reference TRBV19 and TRBJ1-2, the complete variable domain reads DGGITQSPKYLFRKEGQNVTLSCEQNLNHDAMYWYRQDPGQGLRLIYYSQIVNDFQKGDIAEGYSVSREKKESFPLTVTSAQKNPTAFYLCASSIDLQVDYGYTFGSGTRLTVV.

The rearrangement uses TRBV18 and TRBJ2-7, with 9 nucleotides matching TRBD1. The CDR3 loop spans 14 amino acids. From germline, CDR1 is KGHSH and CDR2 LQKENI. The junction had 8 bases not matched to a gene; V was cut back by 8 bases and J by 3 bases. The CDR3 coding sequence is TGTGCCAGCGGATCCGGGACAGGGAGCTACGAGCAGTACTTC. Translation gives CASGSGTGSYEQYF.

The chain couples TRBV6-2 or TRBV6-3 to TRBJ1-1, with 11 nucleotides matching TRBD1. Germline assignment: CDR1 MNHEY and CDR2 SVGEGT. The J segment lost 11 bases and the V segment lost 6 bases, leaving 11 bases of the junction unmatched. The CDR3 has 14 residues. DNA for the CDR3: TGTGCCAGCAGCTGGGGACAGGGGGGTATGAACGCTTTCTTT. It translates to CASSWGQGGMNAFF.

The V and J genes are TRBV5-1 and TRBJ2-1, with D possibly TRBD2 on 6 matching bases. Per germline, CDR1 SGHRS and CDR2 YFSETQ. The CDR3 totals 15 residues. Trimming cost V 0 bases and J 7 bases, with 14 bases left between them. The DNA for the CDR3 is TGCGCCAGCAGCTTGGGCGGGACCGTCTGGAATGAGCAGTTCTTC. The encoded protein is CASSLGGTVWNEQFF.

This clone was seen just once. The chain employs TRBV10-2 and TRBJ2-2; perhaps D is TRBD1 or TRBD2 (5 bases each). Deletions cut 8 bases from V and 7 bases from J, with 38 bases between. The CDR3 is made up of 21 amino acids. Germline lookup yields CDR1 WSHSY and CDR2 SAAADI. The CDR3 DNA reads TGCGCCAGCCACCATAGACCCAAAGAAAAAAACGTCGGGACGTCGGGCGGGGAGCTGTTTTTT. Translated, it gives CASHHRPKEKNVGTSGGELFF.

The chain couples TRBV27 to TRBJ1-1; TRBD1 might be the D (6 bases). This CDR3 comprises 16 residues. Germline assignment: CDR1 MNHEY and CDR2 SMNVEV (reference sequence). Between the trimmed V and J ends, which lost 5 bases and 0 bases, there was a span of 16 bases. CDR3 nucleotides: TGTGCCAGCAGTAGAGCGGGACATTCTTTGAACACTGAAGCTTTCTTT. This codes for CASSRAGHSLNTEAFF.

The chain recombines TRBV18 with TRBJ2-3; perhaps TRBD2 as D (6 bases). The CDR3 runs to 16 residues. Deletions cut 2 bases from V and 1 base from J, with 13 bases between. Germline CDR1 is KGHSH and CDR2 is LQKENI. The CDR3 protein is CASSPNQGGGTDTQYF. CDR3 in DNA: TGTGCCAGCTCACCAAATCAAGGCGGGGGCACAGATACGCAGTATTTT.